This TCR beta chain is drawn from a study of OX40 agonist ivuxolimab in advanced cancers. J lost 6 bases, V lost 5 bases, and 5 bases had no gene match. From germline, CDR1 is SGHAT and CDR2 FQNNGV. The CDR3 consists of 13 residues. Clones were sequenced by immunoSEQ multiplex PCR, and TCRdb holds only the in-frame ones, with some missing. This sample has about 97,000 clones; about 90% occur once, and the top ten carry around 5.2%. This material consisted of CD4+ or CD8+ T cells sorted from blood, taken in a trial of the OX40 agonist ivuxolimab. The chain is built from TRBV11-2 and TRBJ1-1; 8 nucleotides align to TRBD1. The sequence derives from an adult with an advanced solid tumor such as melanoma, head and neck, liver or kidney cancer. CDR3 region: CASSMDRVSEAFF. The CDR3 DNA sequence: TGTGCCAGCAGCATGGACAGGGTTTCTGAAGCTTTCTTT.